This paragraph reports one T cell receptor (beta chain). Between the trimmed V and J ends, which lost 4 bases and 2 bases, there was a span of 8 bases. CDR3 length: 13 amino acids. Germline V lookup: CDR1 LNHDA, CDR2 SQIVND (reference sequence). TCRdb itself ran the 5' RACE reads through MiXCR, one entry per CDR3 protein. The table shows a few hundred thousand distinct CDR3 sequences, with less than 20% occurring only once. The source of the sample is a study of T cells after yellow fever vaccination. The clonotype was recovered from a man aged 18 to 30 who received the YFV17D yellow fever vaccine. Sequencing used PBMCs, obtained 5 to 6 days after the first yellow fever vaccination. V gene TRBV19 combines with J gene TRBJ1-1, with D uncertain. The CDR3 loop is CASSTNSNTEAFF. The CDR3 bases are TGTGCCAGTAGTACTAACAGCAACACTGAAGCTTTCTTT.